Presented here are 24 T cell receptor beta chains from one specimen sequenced in a study of blood T cell repertoires in COVID-19. Here immunoSEQ multiplex PCR was the method, and the copy in TCRdb shows in-frame clones only, minus some. The table records 360,000 or so clones, less than 90% of them present only once. The sample taken for sequencing was PBMCs or T cells enriched from blood (not recorded which). The receptors were gathered from a woman in her twenties or thirties who had recovered from COVID-19.

The chain employs TRBV4-1 and TRBJ2-1, with TRBD2 identical over 12 bases. V trimming: 1 base; J trimming: 9 bases; junction bases outside the gene matches: 10. The CDR3 has 17 amino acids. CDR1 MGHRA and CDR2 YSYEKL come from the germline V gene. The chain's CDR3 is CASSQGASGGAPSEQFF. The CDR3 DNA reads TGCGCCAGCAGCCAAGGGGCTAGCGGGGGGGCCCCCAGTGAGCAGTTCTTC.

This clone was seen only once. The rearrangement joins TRBV7-8 to TRBJ1-6; 7 bases agree with TRBD1. CDR3 size: 14 residues. CDR1 and CDR2 from the germline V gene are SGHVS and FQNEAQ. Losses at the gene ends were 1 base for V and 7 bases for J; bases not matched to a gene: 1. CDR3 nucleotide sequence: TGTGCCAGCAGCTTAGGAGGGGGCAATTCACCCCTCCACTTT. It encodes CASSLGGGNSPLHF.

The chain joins TRBV2 to TRBJ2-1; no firm D call. The germline V gene has CDR1 SNHLY and CDR2 FYNNEI. The CDR3 totals 14 residues. V was cut by 4 bases and J by 3 bases, with 10 bases left in between. Here the CDR3 reads CASSVSSVYNEQFF. DNA for the CDR3: TGTGCCAGCAGTGTCAGTTCCGTCTACAATGAGCAGTTCTTC.

The V gene is TRBV2, the J gene TRBJ2-3, with TRBD2 as a possible D gene (6 bases). This CDR3 spans 15 amino acids. V lost 4 bases and J 2 bases, leaving 13 bases between the germline ends. From germline, CDR1 is SNHLY and CDR2 FYNNEI. In DNA form, the CDR3 reads TGTGCCAGCAGTGGAGTTAGCGGAGTCACAGATACGCAGTATTTT. Residues: CASSGVSGVTDTQYF.

This chain connects TRBV11-2 to TRBJ1-4; no clear D gene. Trimming pared 1 base from V and 8 bases from J, leaving 8 bases between. The CDR3 extends over 13 amino acids. In germline, CDR1 is SGHAT, CDR2 FQNNGV. CDR3 in amino acids: CASSLGPVEKLFF. The DNA for the CDR3 is TGTGCCAGCAGCTTAGGGCCTGTGGAAAAACTGTTTTTT.

V gene TRBV15 combines with J gene TRBJ2-7; 10 positions match TRBD1. The CDR3 has 15 amino acids. Germline values: CDR1 LNHNV, CDR2 YYDKDF (reference sequence). V lost 5 bases, J lost 3 bases, and 7 bases stayed unmatched. The CDR3 sequence: CATSAPGTGDYEQYF. For the CDR3, the DNA is TGTGCCACCAGCGCCCCCGGGACAGGGGACTACGAGCAGTACTTC.

The CDR3 protein is CASSRQMNTEAFF. The CDR3 region has the DNA TGTGCCAGCAGCAGACAGATGAACACTGAAGCTTTCTTT. The genes are TRBV7-9 and TRBJ1-1, with TRBD1 as a possible D gene (5 bases). Trimming pared 5 bases from V and 0 bases from J, leaving 7 bases between. CDR1 is SEHNR and CDR2 is FQNEAQ in the germline V gene (reference sequence). This CDR3 is 13 amino acids long.

This chain connects TRBV3-1 (or the pseudogene TRBV3-2) to TRBJ2-7; the match to TRBD2 covers 7 bases. Trimming took 0 bases from V and 0 from J; bases not matched to a gene: 5. Germline V gene lookup returns CDR1 LGHDT and CDR2 YNNKEL (reference sequence). The CDR3 spans 16 residues. The CDR3 is CASSQDGIAGSYEQYF. The CDR3, as DNA: TGTGCCAGCAGCCAAGATGGAATAGCGGGCTCCTACGAGCAGTACTTC.

The chain employs TRBV19 and TRBJ2-3; 7 bases are shared with TRBD1. The CDR3 spans 15 residues. V shed 7 bases, J shed 5 bases, and the junction held 12 bases outside the gene matches. The germline gives CDR1 LNHDA, CDR2 SQIVND (reference sequence). Here the CDR3 reads CASNSWQGEKDTQYF. CDR3 in DNA: TGTGCCAGTAACTCATGGCAGGGGGAGAAAGATACGCAGTATTTT.

Turning to this clone: At one end the junction does not follow the germline gene, possibly because of a read error. V is TRBV5-1 and J is TRBJ2-7; 8 bases are shared with TRBD2. The CDR3 has 14 residues. The germline gives CDR1 SGHRS, CDR2 YFSETQ. The CDR3 spells CASRATSGSNEQYF. The CDR3 DNA follows: TGCGCCAGCAGGGCTACTAGCGGCTCCAACGAGCAGTACTTC.

In this sample, this clone turned up once. V is TRBV7-3 and J is TRBJ2-1; D gene uncertain. With 2 bases removed from V and 1 base from J, the gap between germline ends came to 9 bases. CDR3 size: 15 residues. CDR1 and CDR2 from the germline V gene are SGHTA and FQGTGA. The CDR3 DNA follows: TGTGCCAGCAGCTTAGCGGTCACGTCCTACAATGAGCAGTTCTTC. Protein sequence: CASSLAVTSYNEQFF.

The rearrangement joins TRBV21-1 to TRBJ2-7; the table gives TRBD1 as D, unverified against the DNA. TRBV21-1 is classified as a pseudogene. The CDR3 spans 16 residues. CDR3 region: CASSKRQFISSYEQYF. The DNA of the CDR3 is TGTGCCAGCAGCAAGCGACAGTTTATTTCCTCCTACGAGCAGTACTTC.

For the CDR3, the DNA is TGTGCCAGCAGTATGACAGGGGGCCCCTCTTCGGATGGCTACACCTTC. Its translation: CASSMTGGPSSDGYTF. J is TRBJ1-2 and V is TRBV3-1 (or the pseudogene TRBV3-2), with TRBD1 identical over 10 bases. The CDR3 spans 16 residues. J was trimmed by 6 bases and V by 6 bases; bases with no gene match: 13. Germline CDR1 is LGHDT and CDR2 is YNNKEL (reference sequence).

The gene calls are TRBV19 and TRBJ2-7; TRBD2 agrees at 7 bases. CDR1 and CDR2 (germline): LNHDA, SQIVND (reference sequence). The V segment lost 3 bases and the J segment 1 base; nucleotides outside the gene matches: 3. This CDR3 comprises 14 residues. The CDR3 DNA sequence: TGTGCCAGTAGTATTGCGGGGGTTTCCTACGAGCAGTACTTC. This translates into CASSIAGVSYEQYF.

The chain recombines TRBV2 with TRBJ1-3; D perhaps matches TRBD1 (5 bases). This CDR3 spans 13 amino acids. The germline CDR1 and CDR2 sequences are SNHLY and FYNNEI. The ends were cut back, 6 bases at V and 7 bases at J, with 13 bases in the middle. The CDR3 sequence: CASRSDGGNTIYF. The CDR3 coding sequence is TGTGCCAGCAGATCGGACGGGGGGAACACCATATATTTT.

The genes are TRBV15 and TRBJ2-7; D is unclear. V was pared by 2 bases and J by 0 bases, with 14 bases between. The CDR3 totals 16 residues. Germline V gives CDR1 LNHNV, CDR2 YYDKDF (reference sequence). CDR3 protein: CATSRQRTLSSYEQYF. The CDR3 DNA reads as TGTGCCACCAGCAGACAGCGCACCCTGAGCTCCTACGAGCAGTACTTC.

The V gene is TRBV7-9, the J gene TRBJ2-7; 9 bases are a match to TRBD1. This CDR3 is built from 15 residues. The V gene end was trimmed by 8 bases and the J gene end by 0 bases; junction bases not matched to a gene: 8. CDR1 and CDR2 from the germline V gene are SEHNR and FQNEAQ (reference sequence). CDR3 sequence (DNA): TGTGCCAGCGGAGGGGGGACAGGGCTCTCCTACGAGCAGTACTTC. The encoded protein is CASGGGTGLSYEQYF.

The J gene is TRBJ1-4, the V gene TRBV7-9; TRBD1 matches at 9 bases. The CDR3 is 13 amino acids. The ends lost 5 bases at V and 6 bases at J; junction bases unmatched: 1. The germline gives CDR1 SEHNR, CDR2 FQNEAQ (reference sequence). The CDR3 loop is CASSTGGHEKLFF. For the CDR3, the DNA is TGTGCCAGCAGCACAGGGGGCCATGAAAAACTGTTTTTT.

V and J are TRBV27 and TRBJ2-2; 9 bases are shared with TRBD2. The CDR3 covers 16 residues. The V segment lost 6 bases and the J segment 5 bases; nucleotides outside the gene matches: 10. From germline, CDR1 is MNHEY and CDR2 SMNVEV (reference sequence). This chain's CDR3 is CASRDDSGRRTGELFF. The CDR3 coding sequence is TGTGCCAGCAGGGACGATAGCGGGAGAAGGACCGGGGAGCTGTTTTTT.

This chain links TRBV18 with TRBJ1-4; 12 bases fit TRBD1. CDR3 length: 18 amino acids. V trimming: 1 base; J trimming: 8 bases; junction bases outside the gene matches: 11. Germline assignment: CDR1 KGHSH and CDR2 LQKENI. CDR3 sequence: CASSPRPGQGAPGEKLFF. The CDR3 DNA reads TGTGCCAGCTCACCACGACCGGGACAGGGGGCGCCGGGGGAAAAACTGTTTTTT.

This chain links TRBV30 with TRBJ1-2, with TRBD1 matching over 8 bases. The V and J ends lost 4 bases and 7 bases, in that order; junction bases with no gene match: 14. The germline V gene encodes CDR1 GTSNPN and CDR2 SVGIG (reference sequence). The CDR3 is 15 amino acids. The CDR3 loop reads CAWMVTTGGRSGYTF. CDR3 DNA sequence: TGTGCCTGGATGGTCACCACAGGGGGAAGAAGTGGCTACACCTTC.

This clone was observed once. V usage is TRBV29-1 and J usage is TRBJ2-1; no clear D gene. The CDR3 has 14 residues. Germline CDR1 and CDR2: SQVTM and ANQGSEA. V lost 7 bases and J 3 bases, leaving 16 bases between the germline ends. CDR3 amino acids: CSGQKTVDYNEQFF. The CDR3 bases are TGCAGCGGACAAAAGACGGTGGACTACAATGAGCAGTTCTTC.

A few counts support this clone. The genes are TRBV5-1 and TRBJ1-3, with 7 bases matching TRBD1. The ends lost 0 bases at V and 4 bases at J; junction bases unmatched: 7. This CDR3 region has 16 residues. The germline V gene encodes CDR1 SGHRS and CDR2 YFSETQ. The CDR3 here is CASSLAGTARGNTIYF. The CDR3, as DNA: TGCGCCAGCAGCTTGGCCGGGACAGCACGAGGAAACACCATATATTTT.

The V call is TRBV2, the J call TRBJ1-6, with 9 nucleotides matching TRBD1. The CDR3 runs 15 residues. Germline V gene lookup returns CDR1 SNHLY and CDR2 FYNNEI. After removal of 0 bases from V and 6 bases from J, the junction contained 0 bases not matched to a gene. The CDR3 here is CASSEATGGNSPLHF. CDR3 nucleotide sequence: TGTGCCAGCAGTGAAGCGACAGGGGGTAATTCACCCCTCCACTTT.